What follows is one T cell receptor (beta chain) and its context. What it binds is unknown. Clones were sequenced by immunoSEQ multiplex PCR, and TCRdb holds only the in-frame ones, with some missing. The profile shows approximately 50,000 clones, 54% of them singletons. Germline V gives CDR1 SQVTM, CDR2 ANQGSEA. The CDR3 runs to 14 residues. V lost 3 bases and J lost 5, with 16 bases in between. This specimen comes from a study of cytotoxic CD8 clonotypes in ibrutinib-treated CLL. Findings of the study overall: Clonality rose at ibrutinib response, held steady in sustained remission, and fell toward baseline at progression.

The TCR originated in a human donor with chronic lymphocytic leukemia. This chain joins TRBV29-1 and TRBJ2-5; maybe TRBD2 (6 bases). The sequencing here drew on PBMCs, taken at disease progression, from a patient treated with ibrutinib. CDR3 in amino acids: CSVDGGGGTETQYF. The CDR3 DNA follows: TGCAGCGTTGACGGGGGTGGTGGTACGGAGACCCAGTACTTC.